This T cell receptor (beta chain) was identified in a study of cytomegalovirus exposure and HLA in healthy donors. General observations from the study: In a later analysis, V- and J-gene trimming of beta chains associated with a DCLRE1C missense variant, replicated independently.

Vbeta (60) and Jbeta (13) primers were used in the PCR. This table comes from immunoSEQ multiplex PCR, and its TCRdb copy is limited to in-frame clones, with some not included. The profile shows roughly 110,000 clones, over 60% of them singletons. The CDR3 totals 12 residues. Germline assignment: CDR1 SNHLY and CDR2 FYNNEI. The V segment lost 8 bases and the J segment 5 bases; nucleotides outside the gene matches: 2. Worth noting for this clone: Its antigen is currently unknown.

What was sequenced was PBMCs. The source of this sequence is a man aged 40-50 years in good health and CMV-seropositive. The chain has TRBV2 and TRBJ1-2; the match to TRBD1 covers 10 bases. The CDR3 sequence: CASAGQGYGYTF. In DNA, the CDR3 is TGTGCCAGCGCGGGACAGGGGTATGGCTACACCTTC.